Listed here is a single T cell receptor beta chain. RNA transcripts gave rise to amplified TCR beta CDR3 regions. The TCR CDR3 first-round RT-PCR relied on the HTBI primer set. TCRdb reprocessed the multiplex PCR reads via MiXCR and lists one record per CDR3 protein. The data contain around 600,000 distinct CDR3 sequences, 12% to 15% of them singletons. The sample comes from a study of T cells in Graves' hyperthyroidism and ophthalmopathy. Ophthalmopathy patients had Clinical Activity Score at least 3, NOSPECS grade at least 4, duration under 3 months. Trimming took 3 bases from V and 6 from J, leaving 14 bases between them. Germline V lookup: CDR1 MGHRA, CDR2 YSYEKL. The CDR3 loop spans 15 amino acids.

This clonotype was obtained from a woman between 18 and 29 years old with Graves' ophthalmopathy. The J gene is TRBJ1-4, the V gene TRBV4-1; the D gene is possibly TRBD1 (6 bases). Sequencing used blood. The CDR3: CASSQTGGQYEKLFF. CDR3 DNA sequence: TGCGCCAGCAGCCAGACGGGGGGGCAGTATGAAAAACTGTTTTTT.